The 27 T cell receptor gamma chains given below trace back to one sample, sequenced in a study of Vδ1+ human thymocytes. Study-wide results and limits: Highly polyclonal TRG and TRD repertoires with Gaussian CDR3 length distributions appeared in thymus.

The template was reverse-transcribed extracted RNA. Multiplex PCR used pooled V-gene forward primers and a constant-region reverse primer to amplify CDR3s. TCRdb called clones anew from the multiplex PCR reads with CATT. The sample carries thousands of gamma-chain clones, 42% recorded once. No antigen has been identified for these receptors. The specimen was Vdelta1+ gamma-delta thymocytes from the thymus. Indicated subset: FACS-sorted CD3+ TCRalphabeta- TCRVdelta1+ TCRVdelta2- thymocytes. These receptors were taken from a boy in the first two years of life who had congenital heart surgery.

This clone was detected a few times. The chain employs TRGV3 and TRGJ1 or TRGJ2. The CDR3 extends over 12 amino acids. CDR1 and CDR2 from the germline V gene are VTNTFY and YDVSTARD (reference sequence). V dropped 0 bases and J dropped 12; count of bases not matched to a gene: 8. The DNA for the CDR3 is TGTGCCACCTGGGACAGGCAGTGTGGGAAACTCTTT. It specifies CATWDRQCGKLF.

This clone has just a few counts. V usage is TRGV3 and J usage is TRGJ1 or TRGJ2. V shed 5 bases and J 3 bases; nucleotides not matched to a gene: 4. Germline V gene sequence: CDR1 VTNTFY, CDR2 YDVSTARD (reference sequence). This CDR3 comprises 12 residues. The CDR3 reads CATWGGYYKKLF. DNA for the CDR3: TGTGCCACCTGGGGTGGTTATTATAAGAAACTCTTT.

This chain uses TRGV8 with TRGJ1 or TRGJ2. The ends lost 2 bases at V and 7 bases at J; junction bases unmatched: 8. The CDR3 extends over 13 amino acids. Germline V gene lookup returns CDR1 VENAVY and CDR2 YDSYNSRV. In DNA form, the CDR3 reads TGTGCCACCTGGGATATGTCAAGATATAAGAAACTCTTT. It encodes CATWDMSRYKKLF.

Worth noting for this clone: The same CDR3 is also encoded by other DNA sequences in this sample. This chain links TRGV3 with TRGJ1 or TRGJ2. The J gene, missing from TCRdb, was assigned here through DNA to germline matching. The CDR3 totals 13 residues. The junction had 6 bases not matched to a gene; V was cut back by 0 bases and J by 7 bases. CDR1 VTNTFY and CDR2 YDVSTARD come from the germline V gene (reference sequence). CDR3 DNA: TGTGCCACCTGGGACAGGCATGGATATAAGAAACTCTTT. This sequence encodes CATWDRHGYKKLF.

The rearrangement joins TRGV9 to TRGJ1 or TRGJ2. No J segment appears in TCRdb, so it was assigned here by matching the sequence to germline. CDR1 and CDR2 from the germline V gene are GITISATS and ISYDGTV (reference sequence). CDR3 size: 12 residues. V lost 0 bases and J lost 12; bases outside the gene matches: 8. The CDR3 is CALWEVRERKLF. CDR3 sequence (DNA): TGTGCCTTGTGGGAGGTGCGTGAGAGGAAACTCTTT.

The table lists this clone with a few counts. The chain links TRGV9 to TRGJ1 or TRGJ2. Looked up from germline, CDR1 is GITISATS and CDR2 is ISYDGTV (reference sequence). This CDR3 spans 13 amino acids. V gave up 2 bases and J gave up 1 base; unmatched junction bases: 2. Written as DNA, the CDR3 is TGTGCCTTGTGGGAGGAAAATTATTATAAGAAACTCTTT. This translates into CALWEENYYKKLF.

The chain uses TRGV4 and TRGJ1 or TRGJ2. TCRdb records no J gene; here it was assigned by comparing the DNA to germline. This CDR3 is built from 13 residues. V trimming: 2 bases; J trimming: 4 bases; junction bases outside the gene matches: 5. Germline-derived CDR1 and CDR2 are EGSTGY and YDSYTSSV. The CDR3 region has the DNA TGTGCCACCTGGGATGCATCCTATTATAAGAAACTCTTT. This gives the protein CATWDASYYKKLF.

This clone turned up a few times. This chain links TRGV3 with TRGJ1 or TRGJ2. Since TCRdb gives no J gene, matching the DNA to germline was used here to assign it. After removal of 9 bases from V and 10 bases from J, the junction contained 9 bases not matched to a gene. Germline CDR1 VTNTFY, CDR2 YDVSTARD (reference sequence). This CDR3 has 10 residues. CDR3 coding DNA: TGTGCCACCGGCCGGCGGAAGAAACTCTTT. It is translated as CATGRRKKLF.

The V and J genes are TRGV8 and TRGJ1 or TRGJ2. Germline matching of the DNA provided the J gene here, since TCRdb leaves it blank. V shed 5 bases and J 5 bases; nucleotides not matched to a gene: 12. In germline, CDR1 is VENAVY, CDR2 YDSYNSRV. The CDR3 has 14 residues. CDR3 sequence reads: CATWAVAEDYKKLF. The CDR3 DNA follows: TGTGCCACCTGGGCCGTTGCGGAGGATTATAAGAAACTCTTT.

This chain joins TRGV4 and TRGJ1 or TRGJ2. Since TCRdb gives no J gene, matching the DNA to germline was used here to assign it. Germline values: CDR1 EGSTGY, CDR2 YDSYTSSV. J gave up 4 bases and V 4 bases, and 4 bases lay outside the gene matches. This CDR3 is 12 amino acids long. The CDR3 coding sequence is TGTGCCACCTGGGAGGGGTATTATAAGAAACTCTTT. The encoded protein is CATWEGYYKKLF.

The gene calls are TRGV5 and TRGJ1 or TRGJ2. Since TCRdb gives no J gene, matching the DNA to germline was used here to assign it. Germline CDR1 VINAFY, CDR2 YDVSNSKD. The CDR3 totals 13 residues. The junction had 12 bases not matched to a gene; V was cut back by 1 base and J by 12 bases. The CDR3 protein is CATWDSPDCRKLF. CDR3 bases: TGTGCCACCTGGGACAGTCCCGACTGCAGGAAACTCTTT.

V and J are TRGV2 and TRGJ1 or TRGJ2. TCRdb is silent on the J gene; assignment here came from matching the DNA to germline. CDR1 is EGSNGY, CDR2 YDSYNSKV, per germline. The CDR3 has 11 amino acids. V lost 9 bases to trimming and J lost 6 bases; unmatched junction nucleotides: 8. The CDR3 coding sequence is TGTGCCACCGATAGTAGTTATAAGAAACTCTTT. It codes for CATDSSYKKLF.

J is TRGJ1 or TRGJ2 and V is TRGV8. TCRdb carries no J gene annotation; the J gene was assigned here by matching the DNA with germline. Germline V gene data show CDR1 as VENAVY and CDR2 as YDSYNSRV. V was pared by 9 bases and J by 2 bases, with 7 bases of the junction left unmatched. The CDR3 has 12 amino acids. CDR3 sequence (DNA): TGTGCCACCGGGATGGATTATTATAAGAAACTCTTT. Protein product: CATGMDYYKKLF.

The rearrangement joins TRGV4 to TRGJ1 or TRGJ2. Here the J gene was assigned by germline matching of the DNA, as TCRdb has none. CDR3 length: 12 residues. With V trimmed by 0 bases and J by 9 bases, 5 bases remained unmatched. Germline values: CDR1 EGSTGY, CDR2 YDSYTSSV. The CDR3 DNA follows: TGTGCCACCTGGGATGGGTTAAGTAAGAAACTCTTT. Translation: CATWDGLSKKLF.

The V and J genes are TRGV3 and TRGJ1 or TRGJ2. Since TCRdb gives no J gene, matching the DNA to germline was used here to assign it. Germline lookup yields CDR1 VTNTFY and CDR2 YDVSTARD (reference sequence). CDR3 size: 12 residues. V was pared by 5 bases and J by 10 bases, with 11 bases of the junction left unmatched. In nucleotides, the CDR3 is TGTGCCACCTGGGTCAGACGGAGAAAGAAACTCTTT. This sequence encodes CATWVRRRKKLF.

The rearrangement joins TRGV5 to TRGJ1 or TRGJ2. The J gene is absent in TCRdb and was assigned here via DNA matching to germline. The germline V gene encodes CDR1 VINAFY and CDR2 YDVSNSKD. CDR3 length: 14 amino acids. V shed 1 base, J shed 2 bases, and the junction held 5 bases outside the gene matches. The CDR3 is CATWDSPYYYKKLF. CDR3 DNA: TGTGCCACCTGGGACAGTCCGTATTATTATAAGAAACTCTTT.

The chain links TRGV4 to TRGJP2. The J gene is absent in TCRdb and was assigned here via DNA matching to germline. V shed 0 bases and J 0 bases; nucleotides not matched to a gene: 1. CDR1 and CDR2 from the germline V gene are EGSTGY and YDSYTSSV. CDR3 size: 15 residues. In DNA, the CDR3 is TGTGCCACCTGGGATGGGTATAGTAGTGATTGGATCAAGACGTTT. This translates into CATWDGYSSDWIKTF.

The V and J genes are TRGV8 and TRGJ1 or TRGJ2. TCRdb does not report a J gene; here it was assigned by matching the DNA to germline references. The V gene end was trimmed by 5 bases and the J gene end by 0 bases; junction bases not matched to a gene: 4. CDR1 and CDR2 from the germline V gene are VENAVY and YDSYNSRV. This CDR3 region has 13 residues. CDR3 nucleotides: TGTGCCACCTGGGGTAAGAATTATTATAAGAAACTCTTT. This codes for CATWGKNYYKKLF.

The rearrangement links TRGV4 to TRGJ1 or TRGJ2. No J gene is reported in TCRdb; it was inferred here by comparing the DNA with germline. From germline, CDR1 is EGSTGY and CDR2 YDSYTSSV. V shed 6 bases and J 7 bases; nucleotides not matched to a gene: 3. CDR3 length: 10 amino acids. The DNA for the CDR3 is TGTGCCACCTGGTGGTATAAGAAACTCTTT. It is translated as CATWWYKKLF.

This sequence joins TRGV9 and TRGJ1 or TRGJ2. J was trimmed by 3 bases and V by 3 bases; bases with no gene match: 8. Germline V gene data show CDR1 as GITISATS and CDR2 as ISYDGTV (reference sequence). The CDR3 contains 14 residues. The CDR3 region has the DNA TGTGCCTTGTGGGAGTGGAAGGGTTATTATAAGAAACTCTTT. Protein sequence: CALWEWKGYYKKLF.

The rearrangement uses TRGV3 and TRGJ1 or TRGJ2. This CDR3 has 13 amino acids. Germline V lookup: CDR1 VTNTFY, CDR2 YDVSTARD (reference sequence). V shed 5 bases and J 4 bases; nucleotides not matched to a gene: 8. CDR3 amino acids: CATWGGPYYKKLF. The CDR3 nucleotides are TGTGCCACCTGGGGAGGGCCATATTATAAGAAACTCTTT.

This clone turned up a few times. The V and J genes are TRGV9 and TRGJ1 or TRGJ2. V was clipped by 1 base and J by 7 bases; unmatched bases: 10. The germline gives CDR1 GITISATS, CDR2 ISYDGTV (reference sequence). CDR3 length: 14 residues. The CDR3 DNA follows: TGTGCCTTGTGGGAGGTACCCCCAGGGTATAAGAAACTCTTT. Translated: CALWEVPPGYKKLF.

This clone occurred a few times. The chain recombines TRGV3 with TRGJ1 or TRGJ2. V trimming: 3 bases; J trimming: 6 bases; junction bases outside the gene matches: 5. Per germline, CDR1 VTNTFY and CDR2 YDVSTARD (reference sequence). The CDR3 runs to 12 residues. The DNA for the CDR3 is TGTGCCACCTGGGACGGACGTTATAAGAAACTCTTT. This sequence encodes CATWDGRYKKLF.

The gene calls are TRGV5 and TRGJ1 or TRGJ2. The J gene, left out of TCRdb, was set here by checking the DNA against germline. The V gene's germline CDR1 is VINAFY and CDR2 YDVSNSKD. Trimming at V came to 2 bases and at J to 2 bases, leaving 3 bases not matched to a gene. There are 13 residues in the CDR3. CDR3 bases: TGTGCCACCTGGGACACCCATTATTATAAGAAACTCTTT. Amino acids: CATWDTHYYKKLF.

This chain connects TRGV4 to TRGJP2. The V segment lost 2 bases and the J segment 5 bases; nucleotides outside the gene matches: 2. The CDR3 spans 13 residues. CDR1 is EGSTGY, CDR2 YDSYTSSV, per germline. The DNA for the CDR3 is TGTGCCACCTGGGATGACAGTGATTGGATCAAGACGTTT. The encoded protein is CATWDDSDWIKTF.

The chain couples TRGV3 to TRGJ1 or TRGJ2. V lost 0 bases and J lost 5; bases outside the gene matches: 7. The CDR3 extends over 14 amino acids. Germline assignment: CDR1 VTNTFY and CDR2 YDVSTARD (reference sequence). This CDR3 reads CATWDRPVHYKKLF. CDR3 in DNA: TGTGCCACCTGGGACAGGCCGGTTCATTATAAGAAACTCTTT.

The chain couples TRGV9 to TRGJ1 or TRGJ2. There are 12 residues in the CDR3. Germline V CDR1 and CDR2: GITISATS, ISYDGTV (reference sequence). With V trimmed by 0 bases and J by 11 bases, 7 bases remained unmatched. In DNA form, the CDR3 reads TGTGCCTTGTGGGAGGTGGGCTATGAGAAACTCTTT. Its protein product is CALWEVGYEKLF.